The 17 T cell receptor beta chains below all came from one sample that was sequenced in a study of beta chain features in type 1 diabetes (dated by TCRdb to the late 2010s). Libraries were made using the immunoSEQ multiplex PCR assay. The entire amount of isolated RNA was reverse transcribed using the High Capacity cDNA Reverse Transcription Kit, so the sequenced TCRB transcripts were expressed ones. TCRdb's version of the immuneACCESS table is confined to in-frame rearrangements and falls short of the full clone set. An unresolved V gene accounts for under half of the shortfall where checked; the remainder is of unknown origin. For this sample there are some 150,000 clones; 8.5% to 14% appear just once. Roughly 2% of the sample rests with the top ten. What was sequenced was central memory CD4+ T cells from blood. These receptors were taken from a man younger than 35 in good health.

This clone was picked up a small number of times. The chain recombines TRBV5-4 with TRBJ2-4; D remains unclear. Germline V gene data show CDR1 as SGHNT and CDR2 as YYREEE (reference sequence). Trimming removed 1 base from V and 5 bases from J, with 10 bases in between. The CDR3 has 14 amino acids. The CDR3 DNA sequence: TGTGCCAGCAGCTTGCAGACGGGCGAAAACATTCAGTACTTC. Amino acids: CASSLQTGENIQYF. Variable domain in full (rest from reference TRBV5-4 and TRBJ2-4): ETGVTQSPTHLIKTRGQQVTLRCSSQSGHNTVSWYQQALGQGPQFIFQYYREEENGRGNFPPRFSGLQFPNYSSELNVNALELDDSALYLCASSLQTGENIQYFGAGTRLSVL.

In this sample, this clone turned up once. CDR3 DNA: TGTGCCAGCAGCCCCTCCGCCCTGGGACAGGGTGGCTACACCTTC. It is translated as CASSPSALGQGGYTF. The gene calls are TRBV9 and TRBJ1-2; 9 bases fit TRBD1. This CDR3 contains 15 residues. The germline V gene encodes CDR1 SGDLS and CDR2 YYNGEE. Losses at the gene ends were 4 bases for V and 7 bases for J; bases not matched to a gene: 11.

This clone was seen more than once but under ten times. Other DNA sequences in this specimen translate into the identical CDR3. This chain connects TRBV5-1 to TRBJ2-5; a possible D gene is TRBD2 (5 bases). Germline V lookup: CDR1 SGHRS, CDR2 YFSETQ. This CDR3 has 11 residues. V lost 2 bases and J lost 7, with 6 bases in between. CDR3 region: CASSLEGTQYF. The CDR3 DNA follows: TGCGCCAGCAGCTTAGAGGGGACCCAGTACTTC.

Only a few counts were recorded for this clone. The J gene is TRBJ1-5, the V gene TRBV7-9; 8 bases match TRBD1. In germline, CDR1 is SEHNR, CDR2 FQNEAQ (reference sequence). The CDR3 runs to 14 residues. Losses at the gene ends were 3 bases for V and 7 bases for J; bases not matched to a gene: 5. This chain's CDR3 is CASSFSTGAQPQHF. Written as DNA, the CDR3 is TGTGCCAGCAGCTTCTCGACAGGGGCACAGCCCCAGCATTTT.

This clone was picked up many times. The CDR3 DNA sequence: TGTGCCAGCAGCTTGAAGGCAACAGAGACCCAGTACTTC. It encodes CASSLKATETQYF. The chain combines TRBV7-2 with TRBJ2-5; D uncertain. Trimming cost V 3 bases and J 4 bases, with 9 bases left between them. Germline V CDR1 and CDR2: SGHTA, FQGNSA. The CDR3 covers 13 residues.

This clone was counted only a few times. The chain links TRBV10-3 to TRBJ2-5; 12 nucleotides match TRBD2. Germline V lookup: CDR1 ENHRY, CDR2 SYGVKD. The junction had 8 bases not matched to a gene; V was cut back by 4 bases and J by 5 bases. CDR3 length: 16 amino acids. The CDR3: CAISGKRLAGEETQYF. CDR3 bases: TGTGCCATCAGTGGGAAAAGACTAGCGGGAGAGGAGACCCAGTACTTC.

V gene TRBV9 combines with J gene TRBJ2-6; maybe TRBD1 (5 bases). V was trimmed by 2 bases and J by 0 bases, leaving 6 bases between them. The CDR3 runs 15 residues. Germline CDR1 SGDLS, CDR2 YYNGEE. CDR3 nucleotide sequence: TGTGCCAGCAGCGTGGGGCCCTCTGGGGCCAACGTCCTGACTTTC. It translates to CASSVGPSGANVLTF. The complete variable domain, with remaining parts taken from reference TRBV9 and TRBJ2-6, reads DSGVTQTPKHLITATGQRVTLRCSPRSGDLSVYWYQQSLDQGLQFLIQYYNGEERAKGNILERFSAQQFPDLHSELNLSSLELGDSALYFCASSVGPSGANVLTFGAGSRLTVL.

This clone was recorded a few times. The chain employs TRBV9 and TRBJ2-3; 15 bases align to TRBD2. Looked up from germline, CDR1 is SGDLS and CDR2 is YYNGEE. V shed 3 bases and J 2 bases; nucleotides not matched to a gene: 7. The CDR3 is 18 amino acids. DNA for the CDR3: TGTGCCAGCAGCGCCGTGGGACTAGCGGGGGGATTCACAGATACGCAGTATTTT. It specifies CASSAVGLAGGFTDTQYF. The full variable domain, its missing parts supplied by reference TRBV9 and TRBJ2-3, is DSGVTQTPKHLITATGQRVTLRCSPRSGDLSVYWYQQSLDQGLQFLIQYYNGEERAKGNILERFSAQQFPDLHSELNLSSLELGDSALYFCASSAVGLAGGFTDTQYFGPGTRLTVL.

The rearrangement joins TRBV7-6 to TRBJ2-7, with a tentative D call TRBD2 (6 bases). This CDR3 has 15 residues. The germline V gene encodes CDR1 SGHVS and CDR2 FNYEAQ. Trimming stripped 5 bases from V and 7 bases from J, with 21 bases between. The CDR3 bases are TGTGCCAGCAGCCAAAGCCCGGACCTCCGGGGGGAGCAGTACTTC. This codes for CASSQSPDLRGEQYF.

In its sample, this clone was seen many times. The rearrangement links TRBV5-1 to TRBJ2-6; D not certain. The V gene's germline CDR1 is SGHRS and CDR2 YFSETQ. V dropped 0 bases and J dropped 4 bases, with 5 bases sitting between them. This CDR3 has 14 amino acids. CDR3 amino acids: CASSLAVGANVLTF. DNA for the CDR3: TGCGCCAGCAGCTTGGCCGTAGGGGCCAACGTCCTGACTTTC.

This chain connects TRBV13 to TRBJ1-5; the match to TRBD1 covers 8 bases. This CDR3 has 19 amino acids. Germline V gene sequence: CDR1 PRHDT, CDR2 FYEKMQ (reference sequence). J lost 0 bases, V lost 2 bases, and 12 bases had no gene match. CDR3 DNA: TGTGCCAGCAGCTTACCCCGGACAGGGAGCCCTTATAGCAATCAGCCCCAGCATTTT. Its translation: CASSLPRTGSPYSNQPQHF.

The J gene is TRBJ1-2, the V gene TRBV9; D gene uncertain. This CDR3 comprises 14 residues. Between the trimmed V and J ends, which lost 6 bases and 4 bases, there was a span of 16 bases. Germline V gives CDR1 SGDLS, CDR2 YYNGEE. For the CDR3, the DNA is TGTGCCAGCACCCTCCGGGCCTTGTTCTATGGCTACACCTTC. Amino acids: CASTLRALFYGYTF.

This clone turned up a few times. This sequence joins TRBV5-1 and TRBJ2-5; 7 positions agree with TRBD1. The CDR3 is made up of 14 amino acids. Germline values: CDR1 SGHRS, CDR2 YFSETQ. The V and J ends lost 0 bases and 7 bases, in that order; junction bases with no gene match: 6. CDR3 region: CASSLDTGERTQYF. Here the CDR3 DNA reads TGCGCCAGCAGCTTGGATACAGGGGAGAGGACCCAGTACTTC.

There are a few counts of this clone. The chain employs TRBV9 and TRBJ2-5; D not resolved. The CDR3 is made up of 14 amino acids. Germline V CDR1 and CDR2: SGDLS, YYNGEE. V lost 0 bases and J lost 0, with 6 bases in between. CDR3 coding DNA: TGTGCCAGCAGCGTAGCTCTGTACCAAGAGACCCAGTACTTC. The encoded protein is CASSVALYQETQYF.

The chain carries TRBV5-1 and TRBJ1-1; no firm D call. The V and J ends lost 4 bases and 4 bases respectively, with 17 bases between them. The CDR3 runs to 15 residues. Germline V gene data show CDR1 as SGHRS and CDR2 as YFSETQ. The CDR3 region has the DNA TGCGCCAGCAGCCCCCGGGCCCAGGAGGGCACTGAAGCTTTCTTT. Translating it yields CASSPRAQEGTEAFF. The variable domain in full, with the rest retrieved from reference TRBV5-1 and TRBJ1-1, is KAGVTQTPRYLIKTRGQQVTLSCSPISGHRSVSWYQQTPGQGLQFLFEYFSETQRNKGNFPGRFSGRQFSNSRSEMNVSTLELGDSALYLCASSPRAQEGTEAFFGQGTRLTVV.

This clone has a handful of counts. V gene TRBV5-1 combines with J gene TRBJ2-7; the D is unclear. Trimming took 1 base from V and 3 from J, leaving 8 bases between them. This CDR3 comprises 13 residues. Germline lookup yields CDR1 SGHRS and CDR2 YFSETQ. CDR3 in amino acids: CASSLTSRYEQYF. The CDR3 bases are TGCGCCAGCAGCTTGACCAGCCGCTACGAGCAGTACTTC.

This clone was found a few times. The CDR3 spells CASSPNGVAKNIQYF. For the CDR3, the DNA is TGTGCCAGCAGTCCGAACGGGGTAGCCAAAAACATTCAGTACTTC. This chain uses TRBV5-6 with TRBJ2-4, with TRBD2 as a possible D gene (5 bases). This CDR3 is built from 15 residues. Germline V gives CDR1 SGHDT, CDR2 YYEEEE. Trimming removed 5 bases from V and 0 bases from J, with 12 bases in between.